In its sample, the clone carrying this T cell receptor (beta chain) was seen once. One end of the junction is discordant with germline, which a read error may explain. From germline, CDR1 is SGHAT and CDR2 FQNNGV. The CDR3 is 16 amino acids. Sequencing used immunoSEQ multiplex PCR; TCRdb keeps in-frame clones, though not all of them. The sample includes 190,000 or so clones, approximately 61% of them seen just once. The data derive from a study of shared clonotypes between healthy human individuals. Sequencing was done on a sample of memory CD4+ T cells sorted from blood. Subset noted: CD45RA-negative fraction. The rearrangement links TRBV11-2 to TRBJ2-7; TRBD2 matches at 11 bases. The receptor was derived from a man younger than 40 in good health. This chain's CDR3 is CASSQLYPGGLAVRGF. In nucleotides, the CDR3 is TGTGCCAGCAGCCAACTATATCCCGGGGGACTAGCGGTTCGAGGTTTC.